This T cell receptor beta chain is drawn from a study of blood T cell repertoires in COVID-19. About the study: Sites across the United States, Italy and Spain contributed samples from acute and convalescent COVID-19. PBMCs, B-cell-depleted T cells, or T cells provided the cDNA or gDNA that made up the material.

This CDR3 spans 14 amino acids. CDR1 is WNHNN, CDR2 SYGVQD, per germline (reference sequence). J lost 6 bases, V lost 5 bases, and 5 bases had no gene match. The authors' processing: Estimation of nucleated cell counts relied on the amplification of reference gene primers. Sequencing was performed with immunoSEQ multiplex PCR; in TCRdb, only in-frame clones are kept and a portion is missing. Clone size and V and J calls were adopted from that table, with D and trimming inferred from the DNA. Among 200,000 to 250,000 clones listed, around 83% were seen once. This clonotype was sampled from a woman between 45 and 65 years old with acute or convalescent COVID-19. The source material was peripheral blood. The gene calls are TRBV10-1 and TRBJ2-1; TRBD1 aligns across 9 bases. The CDR3 DNA is TGCGCCAGCAGTTCCCCGGGACAGGGCAATGAGCAGTTCTTC. Translated: CASSSPGQGNEQFF.